These 31 T cell receptor beta chains share one sample of origin, sequenced in a study of blood T cell repertoires in COVID-19. Profiling relied on immunoSEQ multiplex PCR, and the TCRdb table lists in-frame clones only, not all of them. This table has 150,000 or so clones, 85% to 90% appearing once. The sequenced sample consisted of peripheral blood. The receptor source for this set is a woman aged 65 to 85 with acute or convalescent COVID-19.

This chain joins TRBV7-3 and TRBJ2-2, with TRBD1 identical over 9 bases. The ends lost 5 bases at V and 3 bases at J; junction bases unmatched: 4. Germline V gene lookup returns CDR1 SGHTA and CDR2 FQGTGA. The CDR3 consists of 15 residues. The CDR3 region has the DNA TGTGCCAGCAGCATGGGGACAGGGCACACCGGGGAGCTGTTTTTT. Its protein product is CASSMGTGHTGELFF.

The CDR3 sequence: CASSFEGTEQFF. CDR3 nucleotide sequence: TGTGCCAGCAGTTTCGAGGGCACTGAGCAGTTCTTC. V usage is TRBV12-3 or TRBV12-4 and J usage is TRBJ2-1; D possibly corresponds to TRBD2 (5 bases). The CDR3 runs to 12 residues. V shed 3 bases and J shed 9 bases, with 9 bases lying between them.

The V and J genes are TRBV19 and TRBJ1-5; the match to TRBD1 covers 8 bases. CDR1 is LNHDA, CDR2 SQIVND, per germline (reference sequence). CDR3 length: 20 residues. Losses at the gene ends were 7 bases for V and 0 bases for J; bases not matched to a gene: 20. CDR3 coding DNA: TGTGCCAGTACCCTATTATTCCCAACGACAGGGGCTTATAGCAATCAGCCCCAGCATTTT. Residues: CASTLLFPTTGAYSNQPQHF.

The rearrangement uses TRBV10-3 and TRBJ1-1; D gene unclear. Trimming shortened V by 6 bases and J by 4 bases, and 15 bases separated the two germline ends. Germline lookup yields CDR1 ENHRY and CDR2 SYGVKD. This CDR3 has 14 residues. CDR3 bases: TGTGCCATCAGCGGCAATCTAGGTGTCACTGAAGCTTTCTTT. Protein product: CAISGNLGVTEAFF.

This clone was observed once. The J gene is TRBJ2-3, the V gene TRBV7-3; 10 bases fit TRBD2. V lost 4 bases to trimming and J lost 4 bases; unmatched junction nucleotides: 2. Germline CDR1 reads SGHTA; CDR2 reads FQGTGA. This CDR3 region has 14 residues. CDR3 protein: CASSSLAGPDTQYF. Here the CDR3 DNA reads TGTGCCAGCAGCTCACTAGCGGGACCAGATACGCAGTATTTT. Full variable domain (remainder filled in from reference TRBV7-3 and TRBJ2-3): GAGVSQTPSNKVTEKGKYVELRCDPISGHTALYWYRQSLGQGPEFLIYFQGTGAADDSGLPNDRFFAVRPEGSVSTLKIQRTERGDSAVYLCASSSLAGPDTQYFGPGTRLTVL.

This sequence joins TRBV6-6 and TRBJ1-2, with 7 bases lining up with TRBD1. The CDR3 is 15 amino acids. Germline V gene lookup returns CDR1 MNHNY and CDR2 SVGAGI (reference sequence). V lost 3 bases to trimming and J lost 0 bases; unmatched junction nucleotides: 4. The CDR3 is CASSYDRATNYGYTF. The CDR3, as DNA: TGTGCCAGCAGTTATGACAGGGCGACTAACTATGGCTACACCTTC.

This clone was counted a few times. This rearrangement joins TRBV6-5 to TRBJ1-4; 8 bases line up with TRBD1. The CDR3 has 14 residues. The ends lost 6 bases at V and 5 bases at J; junction bases unmatched: 5. Germline V gene lookup returns CDR1 MNHEY and CDR2 SVGAGI. The CDR3, as DNA: TGTGCCAGCAGAGCCGGGACAGGCAATGAAAAACTGTTTTTT. As protein: CASRAGTGNEKLFF.

This sequence joins TRBV5-4 and TRBJ1-2, with 7 bases lining up with TRBD1. The CDR3 spans 15 residues. In germline, CDR1 is SGHNT, CDR2 YYREEE (reference sequence). Unmatched junction bases numbered 9, after V lost 3 bases and J lost 4 bases. The CDR3 loop is CASSSATGVGYGYTF. DNA of the CDR3: TGTGCCAGCAGCTCGGCTACAGGGGTTGGCTATGGCTACACCTTC. Complete variable domain (other parts from reference TRBV5-4 and TRBJ1-2): ETGVTQSPTHLIKTRGQQVTLRCSSQSGHNTVSWYQQALGQGPQFIFQYYREEENGRGNFPPRFSGLQFPNYSSELNVNALELDDSALYLCASSSATGVGYGYTFGSGTRLTVV.

J is TRBJ2-7 and V is TRBV20-1, with D perhaps TRBD2 (7 bases). This CDR3 spans 15 amino acids. V lost 3 bases to trimming and J lost 3 bases, with 18 bases between them. Per the germline V gene, CDR1 is DFQATT and CDR2 is SNEGSKA (reference sequence). The CDR3 is CSASKGGATVYEQYF. DNA for the CDR3: TGCAGTGCTAGTAAGGGGGGGGCTACCGTCTACGAGCAGTACTTC.

The table lists this clone with a count of one. The chain couples TRBV5-1 to TRBJ2-7, with TRBD1 as a possible D gene (5 bases). Germline V gene data show CDR1 as SGHRS and CDR2 as YFSETQ. V dropped 4 bases and J dropped 3 bases, with 23 bases sitting between them. The CDR3 sequence is 17 residues long. The chain's CDR3 is CASSPGPQGVLGYEQYF. CDR3 sequence (DNA): TGCGCCAGCAGCCCTGGGCCTCAGGGCGTTTTGGGCTACGAGCAGTACTTC.

This clone was observed a single time. The rearrangement joins TRBV15 to TRBJ1-5; tentative D call: TRBD1 (6 bases). Trimming pared 5 bases from V and 6 bases from J, leaving 17 bases between. This CDR3 has 15 amino acids. Germline loops: CDR1 LNHNV, CDR2 YYDKDF (reference sequence). The CDR3 here is CATSAYRASGQPQHF. The CDR3 DNA reads TGTGCCACCAGCGCCTACAGGGCATCGGGTCAGCCCCAGCATTTT.

This rearrangement joins TRBV2 to TRBJ1-2, with D hard to call. The CDR3 sequence is 15 residues long. In germline, CDR1 is SNHLY, CDR2 FYNNEI. Trimming shortened V by 6 bases and J by 3 bases, and 17 bases separated the two germline ends. This CDR3 reads CASSFSTDMYYGYTF. CDR3 DNA: TGTGCCAGCAGCTTCAGTACTGACATGTACTATGGCTACACCTTC.

The rearrangement links TRBV18 to TRBJ2-7; D is unresolved. The V gene lost 4 bases and the J gene lost 6 bases, with 13 bases spanning the gap. CDR3 length equals 13 residues. Per germline, CDR1 KGHSH and CDR2 LQKENI. The CDR3 DNA reads as TGTGCCAGCTCACGACTTCTCGGCGGCGAGCAGTACTTC. Its protein is CASSRLLGGEQYF.

J is TRBJ1-4 and V is TRBV5-6, with D possibly being TRBD1 (6 bases). V lost 4 bases to trimming and J lost 8 bases, with 21 bases between them. The CDR3 is 16 residues long. Germline V lookup: CDR1 SGHDT, CDR2 YYEEEE. The CDR3 DNA reads as TGTGCCAGCAGCCTACCCGCTACAGGGATCGGGGAAAAACTGTTTTTT. It yields the protein CASSLPATGIGEKLFF.

This chain joins TRBV24-1 and TRBJ1-2, with D uncertain. CDR3 size: 13 residues. Germline V lookup: CDR1 KGHDR, CDR2 SFDVKD. Trimming took off 7 bases at V and 7 bases at J, with 15 bases between the two ends. DNA of the CDR3: TGTGCCACCAGGGAGGGCCCGTTTGGTGGCTACACCTTC. The encoded protein is CATREGPFGGYTF.

V and J are TRBV4-2 and TRBJ2-7, with 7 bases matching TRBD2. The CDR3 is 18 residues long. J was trimmed by 2 bases and V by 0 bases; bases with no gene match: 13. The germline gives CDR1 LGHNA, CDR2 YNFKEQ. CDR3 region: CASSQELNQAGSAYEQYF. For the CDR3, the DNA is TGTGCCAGCAGCCAAGAACTAAATCAAGCGGGGTCCGCCTACGAGCAGTACTTC.

The rearrangement uses TRBV28 and TRBJ1-2; D not certain. The germline gives CDR1 MDHEN, CDR2 SYDVKM. The CDR3 spans 14 residues. V lost 10 bases, J lost 4 bases, and 19 bases lay in between. In DNA form, the CDR3 reads TGTGCCACCTTGGAAGCTAGTTCAGTCTATGGCTACACCTTC. As protein: CATLEASSVYGYTF.

This chain uses TRBV10-3 with TRBJ2-3; 7 bases map to TRBD2. The junction had 4 bases not matched to a gene; V was cut back by 1 base and J by 6 bases. Germline V CDR1 and CDR2: ENHRY, SYGVKD. This CDR3 comprises 14 residues. CDR3 residues: CAISEFAGADTQYF. The CDR3 DNA reads TGTGCCATCAGTGAGTTTGCGGGAGCGGATACGCAGTATTTT.

Here the CDR3 reads CASSVGNQGNEQYF. The CDR3 bases are TGTGCCAGCAGCGTTGGCAACCAGGGGAACGAGCAGTACTTC. V is TRBV9 and J is TRBJ2-7; tentatively, D is TRBD1 (6 bases). V lost 2 bases to trimming and J lost 5 bases, with 14 bases between them. The CDR3 is 14 amino acids. Germline CDR1 is SGDLS and CDR2 is YYNGEE. Looking up the rest from reference TRBV9 and TRBJ2-7 gives the full variable domain: DSGVTQTPKHLITATGQRVTLRCSPRSGDLSVYWYQQSLDQGLQFLIQYYNGEERAKGNILERFSAQQFPDLHSELNLSSLELGDSALYFCASSVGNQGNEQYFGPGTRLTVT.

Concerning this clone: This sample includes further DNA sequences coding for the same CDR3. The V gene is TRBV3-1 (or the pseudogene TRBV3-2), the J gene TRBJ1-1; the D gene is possibly TRBD1 (5 bases). CDR1 is LGHDT and CDR2 is YNNKEL in the germline V gene (reference sequence). The CDR3 has 12 amino acids. Trimming left V 3 bases short and J 5 bases short, with 7 bases between. The CDR3 loop reads CASSQTDTEAFF. The CDR3 DNA sequence: TGTGCCAGCAGCCAGACAGATACTGAAGCTTTCTTT.

CDR3 region: CASSQEVGTEAFF. In DNA form, the CDR3 reads TGTGCCAGCTCACAGGAGGTGGGCACTGAAGCTTTCTTT. The V call is TRBV18, the J call TRBJ1-1; no clear D gene. The CDR3 contains 13 residues. Trimming pared 4 bases from V and 4 bases from J, leaving 10 bases between. Germline V gives CDR1 KGHSH, CDR2 LQKENI.

The chain has TRBV11-2 and TRBJ1-1; TRBD1 is a possible D gene (5 bases). This CDR3 has 13 residues. Trimming removed 2 bases from V and 6 bases from J, with 10 bases in between. The germline gives CDR1 SGHAT, CDR2 FQNNGV. CDR3: CASSLQPGAEAFF. The CDR3 DNA sequence: TGTGCCAGCAGCTTACAGCCGGGGGCTGAAGCTTTCTTT. Full variable domain (remainder filled in from reference TRBV11-2 and TRBJ1-1): EAGVAQSPRYKIIEKRQSVAFWCNPISGHATLYWYQQILGQGPKLLIQFQNNGVVDDSQLPKDRFSAERLKGVDSTLKIQPAKLEDSAVYLCASSLQPGAEAFFGQGTRLTVV.

V usage is TRBV5-1 and J usage is TRBJ2-6, with D perhaps matching TRBD1 (6 bases). Germline-derived CDR1 and CDR2 are SGHRS and YFSETQ. This CDR3 region has 15 residues. Between the trimmed V and J ends, which lost 3 bases and 0 bases, there was a span of 7 bases. The CDR3: CASSWTASGANVLTF. The CDR3 nucleotides are TGCGCCAGCAGCTGGACAGCCTCTGGGGCCAACGTCCTGACTTTC. Variable domain in full (rest from reference TRBV5-1 and TRBJ2-6): KAGVTQTPRYLIKTRGQQVTLSCSPISGHRSVSWYQQTPGQGLQFLFEYFSETQRNKGNFPGRFSGRQFSNSRSEMNVSTLELGDSALYLCASSWTASGANVLTFGAGSRLTVL.

The gene calls are TRBV6-5 and TRBJ1-2, with D tentatively TRBD1 (6 bases). The CDR3 has 14 residues. Deletions cut 10 bases from V and 5 bases from J, with 20 bases between. In germline, CDR1 is MNHEY, CDR2 SVGAGI. The CDR3 here is CATRSSGGLYGYTF. CDR3 in DNA: TGTGCCACCCGGAGCTCCGGGGGGCTTTATGGCTACACCTTC.

This chain connects TRBV19 to TRBJ2-7; a weak D match, TRBD2 (5 bases). From germline, CDR1 is LNHDA and CDR2 SQIVND (reference sequence). This CDR3 has 14 residues. V shed 6 bases and J shed 1 base, with 13 bases lying between them. The CDR3 is CASRPTGISYEQYF. In DNA form, the CDR3 reads TGTGCCAGTAGACCAACCGGGATTTCCTACGAGCAGTACTTC.

The V gene is TRBV5-4, the J gene TRBJ2-1; TRBD2 aligns across 9 bases. CDR3 length: 15 amino acids. The V gene end was trimmed by 4 bases and the J gene end by 4 bases; junction bases not matched to a gene: 6. Germline V lookup: CDR1 SGHNT, CDR2 YYREEE (reference sequence). DNA for the CDR3: TGTGCCAGCAGCGCTAGCGGGGACCTTTACAATGAGCAGTTCTTC. Protein sequence: CASSASGDLYNEQFF. Full variable domain (missing parts from reference TRBV5-4 and TRBJ2-1): ETGVTQSPTHLIKTRGQQVTLRCSSQSGHNTVSWYQQALGQGPQFIFQYYREEENGRGNFPPRFSGLQFPNYSSELNVNALELDDSALYLCASSASGDLYNEQFFGPGTRLTVL.

V gene TRBV6-2 or TRBV6-3 combines with J gene TRBJ1-5; TRBD1 agrees at 7 bases. The germline CDR1 and CDR2 sequences are MNHEY and SVGEGT. V shed 4 bases, J shed 2 bases, and the junction held 8 bases outside the gene matches. The CDR3 spans 16 residues. The CDR3 region is CASSSRPQGRNQPQHF. Written as DNA, the CDR3 is TGTGCCAGCAGTTCCCGGCCACAGGGGCGCAATCAGCCCCAGCATTTT.

The chain recombines TRBV15 with TRBJ2-3; possibly TRBD1 for D (5 bases). The CDR3 covers 16 residues. CDR1 is LNHNV, CDR2 YYDKDF, per germline (reference sequence). V dropped 0 bases and J dropped 2 bases, with 12 bases sitting between them. The CDR3 protein is CATSREPGLSTDTQYF. For the CDR3, the DNA is TGTGCCACCAGCAGAGAGCCAGGGTTATCCACAGATACGCAGTATTTT.

The CDR3 nucleotides read TGTGCCAGCAATACTATTAGCGGGAGGGCCGATATCAATGAGCAGTTCTTC. Its protein is CASNTISGRADINEQFF. The chain is built from TRBV2 and TRBJ2-1; 11 nucleotides line up with TRBD2. Germline V gene sequence: CDR1 SNHLY, CDR2 FYNNEI. The CDR3 spans 17 residues. V lost 7 bases, J lost 6 bases, and 14 bases stayed unmatched.

The chain is built from TRBV27 and TRBJ2-7; 10 nucleotides agree with TRBD2. V shed 5 bases and J 3 bases; nucleotides not matched to a gene: 4. CDR1 is MNHEY and CDR2 is SMNVEV in the germline V gene (reference sequence). CDR3 length: 14 amino acids. The CDR3 loop reads CASSGIAGGYEQYF. The CDR3 DNA reads as TGTGCCAGCAGTGGGATAGCGGGGGGCTACGAGCAGTACTTC.

V is TRBV7-2 and J is TRBJ1-2, with a weak D call TRBD1 (5 bases). V shed 1 base and J shed 0 bases, with 9 bases lying between them. The CDR3 spans 15 residues. The germline V gene has CDR1 SGHTA and CDR2 FQGNSA. The CDR3 is CASSLESTANYGYTF. CDR3 sequence (DNA): TGTGCCAGCAGCTTAGAGTCGACAGCTAACTATGGCTACACCTTC.